These 14 T cell receptor beta chains were all obtained from the same sample, sequenced in a study of shared clonotypes between healthy human individuals. Data came from immunoSEQ multiplex PCR; TCRdb stores just in-frame clones and leaves some out. The sample has approximately 1,500,000 clones, nearly 99% seen once. The sample consisted of naive CD4+ T cells sorted from blood. Subset noted: CD45RA+ positively selected. All receptors come from a man aged 25 to 45 in good health.

This chain links TRBV7-2 with TRBJ1-1, with 10 bases identical to TRBD1. The CDR3 length is 14 residues. With V trimmed by 1 base and J by 10 bases, 6 bases remained unmatched. Germline CDR1 is SGHTA and CDR2 is FQGNSA. CDR3: CASSLGGQGKVAFF. CDR3 DNA: TGTGCCAGCAGCTTAGGGGGACAGGGGAAGGTAGCTTTCTTT.

The CDR3 DNA reads TGTGCCAGCAGCTTCGGAAATAGCAATCAGCCCCAGCATTTT. Amino acid sequence: CASSFGNSNQPQHF. The chain is built from TRBV7-2 and TRBJ1-5; D ambiguous. V was clipped by 3 bases and J by 0 bases, with 6 bases between them. The CDR3 length is 14 residues. Germline V CDR1 and CDR2: SGHTA, FQGNSA.

Notes on this clone: The same CDR3 is also encoded by other DNA sequences in this sample. In nucleotides, the CDR3 is TGTGCCAGTAGTATAGGGGGCTACACCGGGGAGCTGTTTTTT. Translated: CASSIGGYTGELFF. The chain recombines TRBV19 with TRBJ2-2; weak D call: TRBD1 (5 bases). Looked up from germline, CDR1 is LNHDA and CDR2 is SQIVND (reference sequence). The CDR3 totals 14 residues. Trimming removed 1 base at V and 3 bases at J, with 6 bases between. Full variable domain (rest looked up from reference TRBV19 and TRBJ2-2): DGGITQSPKYLFRKEGQNVTLSCEQNLNHDAMYWYRQDPGQGLRLIYYSQIVNDFQKGDIAEGYSVSREKKESFPLTVTSAQKNPTAFYLCASSIGGYTGELFFGEGSRLTVL.

The chain combines TRBV7-2 with TRBJ2-3; D gene ambiguous. Trimming stripped 8 bases from V and 4 bases from J, with 10 bases between. CDR3 length equals 12 residues. Germline V gene data show CDR1 as SGHTA and CDR2 as FQGNSA. The chain's CDR3 is CASGKFADTQYF. The CDR3 DNA reads as TGTGCCAGCGGAAAGTTTGCAGATACGCAGTATTTT.

The rearrangement joins TRBV10-3 to TRBJ2-7, with D possibly matching TRBD2 (5 bases). This CDR3 has 14 amino acids. Germline V gives CDR1 ENHRY, CDR2 SYGVKD. V lost 1 base and J 3 bases, leaving 10 bases between the germline ends. The CDR3 reads CAISEFGINYEQYF. Here the CDR3 DNA reads TGTGCCATCAGTGAGTTCGGGATAAACTACGAGCAGTACTTC.

This clone was detected only once. V usage is TRBV18 and J usage is TRBJ1-2, with D uncertain. The germline CDR1 and CDR2 sequences are KGHSH and LQKENI. V was cut by 5 bases and J by 0 bases, with 7 bases left in between. CDR3 length equals 13 residues. CDR3 sequence: CASSADTNYGYTF. CDR3 nucleotides: TGTGCCAGCTCAGCCGACACTAACTATGGCTACACCTTC.

V gene TRBV10-3 combines with J gene TRBJ1-4; 10 bases fit TRBD1. The V and J ends lost 0 bases and 2 bases, in that order; junction bases with no gene match: 15. The germline gives CDR1 ENHRY, CDR2 SYGVKD. The CDR3 spans 21 residues. The CDR3, as DNA: TGTGCCATCAGTGAGTCGGGCGTGACAGGGGGCCGTGGTAGGACTAATGAAAAACTGTTTTTT. This translates into CAISESGVTGGRGRTNEKLFF.

The chain combines TRBV4-1 with TRBJ1-4; D uncertain. Germline V gene lookup returns CDR1 MGHRA and CDR2 YSYEKL. Trimming cost V 2 bases and J 6 bases, with 10 bases left between them. The length of the CDR3 is 14 residues. The DNA of the CDR3 is TGCGCCAGCAGCCAAACAAGGGTGGATGAAAAACTGTTTTTT. Protein: CASSQTRVDEKLFF.

The chain links TRBV10-1 to TRBJ2-7; 8 bases match TRBD1. CDR1 WNHNN and CDR2 SYGVQD come from the germline V gene (reference sequence). J lost 3 bases, V lost 6 bases, and 10 bases had no gene match. The CDR3 is 15 amino acids. The CDR3 protein is CASSPGGRLNYEQYF. The CDR3 bases are TGCGCCAGCAGCCCAGGGGGCCGGCTAAACTACGAGCAGTACTTC.

This clone was counted once. This rearrangement joins TRBV19 to TRBJ2-5; 7 bases are shared with TRBD1. J gave up 7 bases and V 2 bases, and 10 bases lay outside the gene matches. Per germline, CDR1 LNHDA and CDR2 SQIVND (reference sequence). The CDR3 runs 15 residues. The CDR3 bases are TGTGCCAGTAGTATATCGGGACAGAGCTACGGGACCCAGTACTTC. Translation gives CASSISGQSYGTQYF.

This clone came up once. The rearrangement uses TRBV11-2 and TRBJ2-1; D not resolved. Looked up from germline, CDR1 is SGHAT and CDR2 is FQNNGV. The CDR3 is 15 amino acids. V was cut by 6 bases and J by 0 bases, with 12 bases left in between. The CDR3 sequence: CASSLGTLSYNEQFF. The CDR3 DNA sequence: TGTGCCAGCAGTTTGGGTACCCTCTCCTACAATGAGCAGTTCTTC.

The chain couples TRBV2 to TRBJ1-1; D may be TRBD1 (5 bases). Germline V CDR1 and CDR2: SNHLY, FYNNEI. The ends were cut back, 8 bases at V and 0 bases at J, with 13 bases in the middle. The CDR3 totals 14 residues. CDR3 coding DNA: TGTGCCAGCGACAGAGGATTAATGAACACTGAAGCTTTCTTT. Translation gives CASDRGLMNTEAFF.

This clone was detected once. This chain connects TRBV5-4 to TRBJ2-5, with 9 bases matching TRBD2. With 4 bases clipped from V and 4 bases from J, the junction kept 8 bases outside the gene matches. The CDR3 contains 15 residues. Germline V gene sequence: CDR1 SGHNT, CDR2 YYREEE (reference sequence). The CDR3 DNA sequence: TGTGCCAGCAGCGCCTCCGGGACTAGCCCAGAGACCCAGTACTTC. Translated, it gives CASSASGTSPETQYF.

The genes are TRBV27 and TRBJ2-3, with D possibly being TRBD2 (5 bases). CDR1 and CDR2 (germline): MNHEY, SMNVEV (reference sequence). With 5 bases removed from V and 2 bases from J, the gap between germline ends came to 11 bases. CDR3 length equals 14 residues. CDR3 region: CASSSGRSTDTQYF. The CDR3 nucleotides read TGTGCCAGCAGTAGCGGCCGATCCACAGATACGCAGTATTTT.